The sequence of this T cell receptor (beta chain) was determined in a study of T cells in Graves' hyperthyroidism and ophthalmopathy. This CDR3 is built from 12 residues. Trimming left V 4 bases short and J 6 bases short, with 7 bases between. Germline CDR1 is SQVTM and CDR2 is ANQGSEA. The study, taken as a whole, reports: Ophthalmopathy and stable hyperthyroidism were told apart by a 13 V-J model.

As to this clonotype: Antigen: not known.

It was RNA transcripts that yielded the amplified TCR beta CDR3 regions. HTBI primers were employed in a first-round RT-PCR of the TCR CDR3. MiXCR, run by TCRdb on the multiplex PCR reads, gives a single entry per CDR3 protein. The data contain more than 500,000 distinct CDR3 sequences, 40% to 55% of them seen just once; the ten biggest clones take up around two fifths. The rearrangement links TRBV29-1 to TRBJ1-6, with D hard to call. The TCR sequence derives from an adult woman with Graves' disease, either hyperthyroidism or ophthalmopathy (not recorded which). Sequencing was done on a sample of peripheral blood or thyroid tissue (not recorded which). The CDR3 DNA sequence: TGCAGCGTTGCAGAGATTAATTCACCCCTCCACTTT. Its protein is CSVAEINSPLHF.